These 29 T cell receptor beta chains were all obtained from the same sample, sequenced in a study of CD8+ T cells in alopecia areata. After isolation, RNA underwent reverse transcription to generate cDNA as the sequencing template. Here immunoSEQ multiplex PCR was the method, and the copy in TCRdb shows in-frame clones only, minus some. The data contain 120,000 to 150,000 clones, 85% to 90% of them singletons. The sequences come from CD8+ T cells sorted from blood, collected at week 0. Receptors were obtained from a human donor with alopecia areata.

The V call is TRBV20-1, the J call TRBJ2-7; D is uncertain. CDR3 size: 11 residues. Trimming took off 0 bases at V and 4 bases at J, with 4 bases between the two ends. CDR1 and CDR2 from the germline V gene are DFQATT and SNEGSKA (reference sequence). CDR3 in amino acids: CSARDGYEQYF. CDR3 nucleotide sequence: TGCAGTGCTAGAGATGGATACGAGCAGTACTTC.

This CDR3 reads CASSYSKARHEQYF. The CDR3 nucleotides are TGTGCCAGCAGTTACTCCAAGGCTCGTCACGAGCAGTACTTC. J is TRBJ2-5 and V is TRBV6-5; D gene uncertain. The DNA matches TRBJ2-7 better at its end, which makes the J call doubtful. The CDR3 covers 14 residues. Germline values: CDR1 MNHEY, CDR2 SVGAGI.

J is TRBJ2-7 and V is TRBV7-9; D not certain. CDR3 length equals 14 residues. Germline V gives CDR1 SEHNR, CDR2 FQNEAQ (reference sequence). The germline V and J ends were trimmed by 1 base and 2 bases, with 9 bases remaining between them. The CDR3 nucleotides read TGTGCCAGCAGCTTAGTAACAGACCCCTACGAGCAGTACTTC. Residues: CASSLVTDPYEQYF.

V gene TRBV7-4 combines with J gene TRBJ2-5; TRBD2 aligns across 11 bases. Unmatched junction bases numbered 13, after V lost 3 bases and J lost 4 bases. Germline values: CDR1 SGHVT, CDR2 SQSDAQ. This CDR3 is 18 amino acids long. CDR3 loop: CASSFRSGRGASGETQYF. The CDR3 region has the DNA TGTGCCAGCAGCTTCCGTAGCGGGAGGGGGGCCTCCGGAGAGACCCAGTACTTC.

Details on this clone: At the DNA level, this CDR3 is encoded by other sequences in the same sample as well. This chain joins TRBV29-1 and TRBJ2-5; 10 nucleotides align to TRBD1. Trimming cost V 6 bases and J 4 bases; bases outside gene matches: 11. Germline-derived CDR1 and CDR2 are SQVTM and ANQGSEA. This CDR3 is built from 15 residues. The CDR3 coding sequence is TGCAGCGTCCTATATTGGGACAGGGGTAGAGAGACCCAGTACTTC. This codes for CSVLYWDRGRETQYF. Full variable domain (remainder filled in from reference TRBV29-1 and TRBJ2-5): SAVISQKPSRDICQRGTSLTIQCQVDSQVTMMFWYRQQPGQSLTLIATANQGSEATYESGFVIDKFPISRPNLTFSTLTVSNMSPEDSSIYLCSVLYWDRGRETQYFGPGTRLLVL.

This sequence joins TRBV5-6 and TRBJ2-7; D tentatively fits TRBD1 or TRBD2 (5 bases each). The CDR3 covers 13 residues. Per the germline V gene, CDR1 is SGHDT and CDR2 is YYEEEE. The V gene lost 3 bases and the J gene lost 6 bases, with 13 bases spanning the gap. The CDR3 nucleotides are TGTGCCAGCAGCTCCCGGGACGAGGGCGAGCAGTACTTC. Translation gives CASSSRDEGEQYF.

This clone was recorded only once. This rearrangement joins TRBV30 to TRBJ2-7, with D possibly being TRBD1 or TRBD2 (6 bases each). Trimming took 1 base from V and 6 from J, leaving 13 bases between them. The CDR3 consists of 13 residues. The V gene's germline CDR1 is GTSNPN and CDR2 SVGIG (reference sequence). In DNA form, the CDR3 reads TGTGCCTGGAGTGACGTGGGGGGCTTCGAGCAGTACTTC. It yields the protein CAWSDVGGFEQYF.

The V and J genes are TRBV7-3 and TRBJ2-1; no reliable D call. V lost 2 bases, J lost 3 bases, and 11 bases lay in between. Germline V lookup: CDR1 SGHTA, CDR2 FQGTGA. CDR3 length: 15 amino acids. The CDR3 bases are TGTGCCAGCAGCTTATCCGGTGGGGACTACAATGAGCAGTTCTTC. It encodes CASSLSGGDYNEQFF.

This clone has more than one count but fewer than ten. V and J are TRBV6-1 and TRBJ1-1, with D possibly TRBD1 on 5 matching bases. Germline CDR1 and CDR2: MNHNS and SASEGT. Trimming cost V 1 base and J 6 bases, with 15 bases left between them. The CDR3 is made up of 15 amino acids. This chain's CDR3 is CASSEVGGKWAEAFF. CDR3 DNA sequence: TGTGCCAGCAGTGAAGTTGGGGGTAAGTGGGCTGAAGCTTTCTTT.

V usage is TRBV5-1 and J usage is TRBJ2-7; D gene ambiguous. Trimming removed 2 bases at V and 4 bases at J, with 16 bases between. The CDR3 is 15 residues long. The germline gives CDR1 SGHRS, CDR2 YFSETQ. CDR3 nucleotide sequence: TGCGCCAGCAGCTTTTGGGTCCACATGCTTTACGAGCAGTACTTC. Translation: CASSFWVHMLYEQYF.

The chain is built from TRBV7-3 and TRBJ2-1; D not certain. V was shortened by 0 bases and J by 0 bases, with 9 bases between the two germline ends. The CDR3 has 16 amino acids. Looked up from germline, CDR1 is SGHTA and CDR2 is FQGTGA. The DNA of the CDR3 is TGTGCCAGCAGCTTAACGAATGGGGACTCCTACAATGAGCAGTTCTTC. Its protein is CASSLTNGDSYNEQFF.

The J gene is TRBJ2-7, the V gene TRBV6-1, with D unclear. The germline V gene encodes CDR1 MNHNS and CDR2 SASEGT. V was trimmed by 6 bases and J by 0 bases, leaving 15 bases between them. There are 15 residues in the CDR3. The CDR3 sequence: CASSQGRWGSYEQYF. In DNA, the CDR3 is TGTGCCAGCAGCCAAGGACGGTGGGGCTCCTACGAGCAGTACTTC.

This sequence joins TRBV7-3 and TRBJ2-3; 12 nucleotides agree with TRBD2. The CDR3 has 15 residues. Germline V gives CDR1 SGHTA, CDR2 FQGTGA. V was pared by 5 bases and J by 3 bases, with 3 bases of the junction left unmatched. CDR3 region: CASSLAGGETDTQYF. The CDR3 nucleotides are TGTGCCAGCAGCCTAGCGGGAGGGGAGACAGATACGCAGTATTTT.

Comments on this clone: One junction end does not reproduce the germline sequence, and a read error may be involved. The genes are TRBV4-1 and TRBJ2-1, with D hard to call. This CDR3 is 15 amino acids long. Germline CDR1 is MGHRA and CDR2 is YSYEKL. The chain's CDR3 is CASSQVVGGYNEQLF. The CDR3 DNA follows: TGCGCCAGCAGCCAAGTAGTAGGCGGATACAATGAGCAGCTCTTC.

The V gene is TRBV27, the J gene TRBJ2-7, with D possibly being TRBD1 (5 bases). The CDR3 sequence is 13 residues long. V was cut by 5 bases and J by 6 bases, with 14 bases left in between. Germline CDR1 reads MNHEY; CDR2 reads SMNVEV (reference sequence). The CDR3 here is CASSKGLKGEQYF. CDR3 nucleotide sequence: TGTGCCAGCAGTAAGGGGCTCAAAGGCGAGCAGTACTTC.

The V gene is TRBV9, the J gene TRBJ2-6; D is unresolved. CDR3 length equals 14 residues. The V end was cut by 3 bases, the J end by 0 bases, with 4 bases between. From germline, CDR1 is SGDLS and CDR2 YYNGEE. The CDR3 spells CASSADSGANVLTF. In DNA, the CDR3 is TGTGCCAGCAGCGCCGACTCTGGGGCCAACGTCCTGACTTTC.

The chain recombines TRBV29-1 with TRBJ2-3; D is undetermined. V lost 2 bases and J lost 2, with 2 bases in between. Per germline, CDR1 SQVTM and CDR2 ANQGSEA. CDR3 size: 11 residues. Written as DNA, the CDR3 is TGCAGCGTTGAATCCACAGATACGCAGTATTTT. It is translated as CSVESTDTQYF.

The chain links TRBV7-9 to TRBJ1-5, with 9 positions matching TRBD1. CDR1 is SEHNR and CDR2 is FQNEAQ in the germline V gene (reference sequence). The CDR3 length is 16 residues. V lost 6 bases, J lost 6 bases, and 12 bases stayed unmatched. For the CDR3, the DNA is TGTGCCAGCAGTGCACCGGGACAGGGAGGGCGTCAGCCCCAGCATTTT. Translation gives CASSAPGQGGRQPQHF.

This chain connects TRBV30 to TRBJ2-7; possibly TRBD1 for D (6 bases). The CDR3 length is 16 residues. The V gene lost 0 bases and the J gene lost 3 bases, with 18 bases spanning the gap. The V gene's germline CDR1 is GTSNPN and CDR2 SVGIG (reference sequence). The CDR3 DNA is TGTGCCTGGAGTGTACTTCAAGCAGGGGAACACTACGAGCAGTACTTC. Protein: CAWSVLQAGEHYEQYF.

This chain uses TRBV4-1 with TRBJ2-1; D is perhaps TRBD2 (5 bases). The CDR3 length is 12 residues. Trimming took 2 bases from V and 9 from J, leaving 8 bases between them. The V gene's germline CDR1 is MGHRA and CDR2 YSYEKL. The CDR3 DNA is TGCGCCAGCAGCCAACCCGGAGGTGAGCAGTTCTTC. Amino acids: CASSQPGGEQFF.

J is TRBJ2-3 and V is TRBV7-9, with 12 positions matching TRBD2. The CDR3 has 16 residues. The germline V gene encodes CDR1 SEHNR and CDR2 FQNEAQ (reference sequence). J was trimmed by 4 bases and V by 6 bases; bases with no gene match: 8. The CDR3 DNA is TGTGCCAGCAGAAGCCCTAGCGGGGGGGCATCAGATACGCAGTATTTT. Amino acids: CASRSPSGGASDTQYF.

The J gene is TRBJ1-1, the V gene TRBV6-1; a possible D gene is TRBD1 (5 bases). The ends were cut back, 0 bases at V and 3 bases at J, with 8 bases in the middle. The germline gives CDR1 MNHNS, CDR2 SASEGT. CDR3 length equals 14 residues. The CDR3 DNA reads as TGTGCCAGCAGTGAAGCGGGGGGTTACACTGAAGCTTTCTTT. As protein: CASSEAGGYTEAFF.

The chain has TRBV5-4 and TRBJ2-3, with 8 bases identical to TRBD2. Germline V gives CDR1 SGHNT, CDR2 YYREEE (reference sequence). The CDR3 extends over 12 amino acids. V lost 4 bases, J lost 6 bases, and 1 base stayed unmatched. The CDR3 region has the DNA TGTGCCAGCAGCCCGGGGGGGGATACGCAGTATTTT. Its translation is CASSPGGDTQYF.

This chain links TRBV27 with TRBJ2-7; a possible D gene is TRBD1 (5 bases). Germline V gene lookup returns CDR1 MNHEY and CDR2 SMNVEV (reference sequence). The CDR3 spans 14 residues. Trimming shortened V by 5 bases and J by 5 bases, and 16 bases separated the two germline ends. CDR3 coding DNA: TGTGCCAGCAGTCAGTCGCAGGGCACCAACGAGCAGTACTTC. Its protein is CASSQSQGTNEQYF.

The chain joins TRBV29-1 to TRBJ2-2; 9 bases fit TRBD1. CDR3 length equals 11 residues. The germline V gene has CDR1 SQVTM and CDR2 ANQGSEA. V was pared by 7 bases and J by 12 bases, with 6 bases of the junction left unmatched. The CDR3 nucleotides are TGCAGCGGGGGACAGGGAGAGAAGCTGTTTTTT. Residues: CSGGQGEKLFF.

The chain is built from TRBV9 and TRBJ2-7; tentatively, D is TRBD1 (6 bases). Per the germline V gene, CDR1 is SGDLS and CDR2 is YYNGEE. The CDR3 totals 14 residues. Trimming took 3 bases from V and 2 from J, leaving 12 bases between them. The CDR3: CASSAPGDPYEQYF. CDR3 nucleotide sequence: TGTGCCAGCAGCGCACCAGGGGATCCCTACGAGCAGTACTTC.

Details on this clone: One end of the junction fails to match germline, which may point to a read error. This chain connects TRBV6-1 to TRBJ2-2; 7 positions agree with TRBD1. The V gene's germline CDR1 is MNHNS and CDR2 SASEGT. This CDR3 spans 17 amino acids. DNA for the CDR3: TGTGCCAGCAGCGAAGTCGGGACAGAACTGTTCACCGGGGAGCTGTTTTTT. Protein: CASSEVGTELFTGELFF.

The V gene is TRBV13, the J gene TRBJ2-1, with 8 bases fitting TRBD2. V dropped 3 bases and J dropped 9; count of bases not matched to a gene: 7. The CDR3 length is 14 residues. Germline V CDR1 and CDR2: PRHDT, FYEKMQ (reference sequence). The CDR3 bases are TGTGCCAGCAGCTTCCGCGGGGGGCCGAGTGAGCAGTTCTTC. This gives the protein CASSFRGGPSEQFF. Looking up the rest from reference TRBV13 and TRBJ2-1 gives the full variable domain: AAGVIQSPRHLIKEKRETATLKCYPIPRHDTVYWYQQGPGQDPQFLISFYEKMQSDKGSIPDRFSAQQFSDYHSELNMSSLELGDSALYFCASSFRGGPSEQFFGPGTRLTVL.

V and J are TRBV29-1 and TRBJ1-1; D is undetermined. Germline V gene data show CDR1 as SQVTM and CDR2 as ANQGSEA. Trimming took 7 bases from V and 10 from J, leaving 19 bases between them. CDR3 length equals 12 residues. The CDR3 here is CSALRPDGGAFF. CDR3 DNA: TGCAGCGCCCTTAGGCCCGACGGCGGAGCTTTCTTT.